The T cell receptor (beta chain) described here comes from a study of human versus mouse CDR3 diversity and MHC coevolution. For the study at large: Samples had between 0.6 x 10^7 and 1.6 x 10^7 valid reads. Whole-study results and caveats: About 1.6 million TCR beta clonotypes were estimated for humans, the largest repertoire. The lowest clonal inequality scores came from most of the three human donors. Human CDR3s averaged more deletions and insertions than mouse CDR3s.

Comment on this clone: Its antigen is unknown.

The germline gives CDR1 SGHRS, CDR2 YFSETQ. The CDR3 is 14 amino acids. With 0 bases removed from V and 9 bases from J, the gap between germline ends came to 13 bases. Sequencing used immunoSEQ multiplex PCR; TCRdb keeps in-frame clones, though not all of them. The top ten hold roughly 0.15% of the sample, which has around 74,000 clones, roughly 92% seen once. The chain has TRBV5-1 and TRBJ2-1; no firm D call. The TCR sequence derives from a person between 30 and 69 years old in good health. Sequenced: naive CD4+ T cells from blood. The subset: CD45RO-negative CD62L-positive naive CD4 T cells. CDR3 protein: CASSLATRYGEQFF. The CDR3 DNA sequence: TGCGCCAGCAGCTTGGCCACTCGTTATGGTGAGCAGTTCTTC.